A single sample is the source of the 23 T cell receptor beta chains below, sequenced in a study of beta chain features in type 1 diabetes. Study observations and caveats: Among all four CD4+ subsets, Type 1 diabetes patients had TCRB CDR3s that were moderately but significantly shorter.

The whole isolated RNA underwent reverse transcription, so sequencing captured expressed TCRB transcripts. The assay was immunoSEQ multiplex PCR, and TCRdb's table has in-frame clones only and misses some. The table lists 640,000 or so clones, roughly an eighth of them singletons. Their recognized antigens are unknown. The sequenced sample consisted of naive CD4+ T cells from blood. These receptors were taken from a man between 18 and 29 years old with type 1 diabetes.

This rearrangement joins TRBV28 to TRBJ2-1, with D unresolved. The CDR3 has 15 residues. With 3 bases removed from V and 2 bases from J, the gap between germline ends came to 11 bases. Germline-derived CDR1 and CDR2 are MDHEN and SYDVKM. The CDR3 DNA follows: TGTGCCAGCAGTTTGCTGGCAGCACCCTACAATGAGCAGTTCTTC. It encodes CASSLLAAPYNEQFF.

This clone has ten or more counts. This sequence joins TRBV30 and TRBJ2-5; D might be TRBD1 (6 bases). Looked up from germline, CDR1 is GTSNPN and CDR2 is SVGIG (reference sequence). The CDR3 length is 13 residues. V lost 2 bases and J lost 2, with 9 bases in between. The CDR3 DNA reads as TGTGCCTGGAGTCAACAGGGACAAGAGACCCAGTACTTC. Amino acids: CAWSQQGQETQYF.

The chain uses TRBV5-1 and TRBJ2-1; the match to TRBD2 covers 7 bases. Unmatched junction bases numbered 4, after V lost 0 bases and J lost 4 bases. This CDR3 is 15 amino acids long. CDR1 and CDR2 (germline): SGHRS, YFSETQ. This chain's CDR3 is CASSLEAGVYNEQFF. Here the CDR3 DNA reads TGCGCCAGCAGCTTGGAGGCGGGGGTATACAATGAGCAGTTCTTC.

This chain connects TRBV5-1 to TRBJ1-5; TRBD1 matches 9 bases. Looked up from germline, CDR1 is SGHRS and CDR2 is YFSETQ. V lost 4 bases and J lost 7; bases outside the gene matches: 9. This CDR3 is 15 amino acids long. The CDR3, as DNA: TGCGCCAGCAGCCCAGGACAGGGGTCAGGGCAGCCCCAGCATTTT. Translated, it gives CASSPGQGSGQPQHF.

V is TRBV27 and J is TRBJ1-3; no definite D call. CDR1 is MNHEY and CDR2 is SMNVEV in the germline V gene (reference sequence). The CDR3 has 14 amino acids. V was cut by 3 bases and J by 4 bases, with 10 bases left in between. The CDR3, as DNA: TGTGCCAGCAGTTTCTCTGGTGTCGGAAACACCATATATTTT. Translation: CASSFSGVGNTIYF.

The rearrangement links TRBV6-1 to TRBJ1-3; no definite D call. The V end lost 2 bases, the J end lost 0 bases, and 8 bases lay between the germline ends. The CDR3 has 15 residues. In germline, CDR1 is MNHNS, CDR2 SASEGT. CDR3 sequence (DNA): TGTGCCAGCAGTGAATTAGTGGGCTCTGGAAACACCATATATTTT. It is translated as CASSELVGSGNTIYF.

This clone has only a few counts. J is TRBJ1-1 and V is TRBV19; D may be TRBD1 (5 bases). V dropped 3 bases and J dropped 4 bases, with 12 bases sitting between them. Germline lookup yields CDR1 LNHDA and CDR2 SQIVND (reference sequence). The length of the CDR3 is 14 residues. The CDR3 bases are TGTGCCAGTAGTATTTTCGGGGACGGCACTGAAGCTTTCTTT. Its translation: CASSIFGDGTEAFF.

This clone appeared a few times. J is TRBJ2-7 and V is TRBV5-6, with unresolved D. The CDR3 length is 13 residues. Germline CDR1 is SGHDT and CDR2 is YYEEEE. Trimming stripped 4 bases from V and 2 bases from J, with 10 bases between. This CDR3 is CASSPGPTYEQYF. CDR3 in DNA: TGTGCCAGCAGCCCAGGACCGACCTACGAGCAGTACTTC.

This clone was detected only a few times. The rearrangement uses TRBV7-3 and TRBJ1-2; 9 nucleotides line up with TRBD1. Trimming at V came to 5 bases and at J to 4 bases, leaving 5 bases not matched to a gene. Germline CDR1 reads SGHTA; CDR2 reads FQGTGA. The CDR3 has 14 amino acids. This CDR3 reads CASSPTGGTYGYTF. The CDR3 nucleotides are TGTGCCAGCAGCCCTACAGGGGGCACCTATGGCTACACCTTC.

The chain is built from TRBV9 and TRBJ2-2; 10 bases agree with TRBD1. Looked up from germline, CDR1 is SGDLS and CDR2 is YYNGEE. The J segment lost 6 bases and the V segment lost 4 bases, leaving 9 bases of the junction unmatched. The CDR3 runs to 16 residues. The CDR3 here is CASSSDRGRLAGELFF. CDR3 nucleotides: TGTGCCAGCAGCTCCGACAGGGGGCGACTCGCCGGGGAGCTGTTTTTT. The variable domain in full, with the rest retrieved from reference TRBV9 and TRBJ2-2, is DSGVTQTPKHLITATGQRVTLRCSPRSGDLSVYWYQQSLDQGLQFLIQYYNGEERAKGNILERFSAQQFPDLHSELNLSSLELGDSALYFCASSSDRGRLAGELFFGEGSRLTVL.

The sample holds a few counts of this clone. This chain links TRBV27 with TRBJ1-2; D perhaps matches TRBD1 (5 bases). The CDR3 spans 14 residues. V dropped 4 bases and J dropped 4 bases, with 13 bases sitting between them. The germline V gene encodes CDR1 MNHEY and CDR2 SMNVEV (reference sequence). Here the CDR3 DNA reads TGTGCCAGCAGTTCGATAGGCGGGGGCTATGGCTACACCTTC. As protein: CASSSIGGGYGYTF.

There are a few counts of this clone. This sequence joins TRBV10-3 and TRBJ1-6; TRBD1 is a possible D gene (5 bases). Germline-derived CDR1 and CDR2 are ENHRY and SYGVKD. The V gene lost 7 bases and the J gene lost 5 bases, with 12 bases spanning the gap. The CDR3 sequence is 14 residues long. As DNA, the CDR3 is TGTGCCATCACCACCGACAGAGATAATTCACCCCTCCACTTT. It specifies CAITTDRDNSPLHF.

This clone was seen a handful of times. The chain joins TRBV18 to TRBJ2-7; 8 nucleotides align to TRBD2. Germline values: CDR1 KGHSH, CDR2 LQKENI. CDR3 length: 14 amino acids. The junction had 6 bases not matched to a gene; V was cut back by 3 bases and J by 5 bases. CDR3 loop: CASSPKAGEHEQYF. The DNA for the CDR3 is TGTGCCAGCTCACCGAAAGCGGGGGAACACGAGCAGTACTTC.

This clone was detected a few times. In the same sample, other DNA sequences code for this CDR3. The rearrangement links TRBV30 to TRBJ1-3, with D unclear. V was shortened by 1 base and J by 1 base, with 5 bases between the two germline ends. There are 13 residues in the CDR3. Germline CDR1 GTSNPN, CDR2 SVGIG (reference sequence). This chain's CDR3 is CAWSGGSGNTIYF. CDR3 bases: TGTGCCTGGAGTGGCGGTTCTGGAAACACCATATATTTT.

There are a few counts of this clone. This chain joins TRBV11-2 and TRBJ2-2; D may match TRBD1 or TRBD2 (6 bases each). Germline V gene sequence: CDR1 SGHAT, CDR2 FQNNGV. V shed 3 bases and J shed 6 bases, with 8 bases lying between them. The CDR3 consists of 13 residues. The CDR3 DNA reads TGTGCCAGCAGCTTGGGGGGCTCCGGGGAGCTGTTTTTT. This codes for CASSLGGSGELFF.

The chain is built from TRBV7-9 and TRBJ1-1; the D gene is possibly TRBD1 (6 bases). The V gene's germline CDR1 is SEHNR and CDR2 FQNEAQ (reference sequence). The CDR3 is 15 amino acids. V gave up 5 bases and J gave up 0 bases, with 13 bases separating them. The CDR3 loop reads CASSTWDKMNTEAFF. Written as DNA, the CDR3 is TGTGCCAGCAGCACATGGGACAAAATGAACACTGAAGCTTTCTTT.

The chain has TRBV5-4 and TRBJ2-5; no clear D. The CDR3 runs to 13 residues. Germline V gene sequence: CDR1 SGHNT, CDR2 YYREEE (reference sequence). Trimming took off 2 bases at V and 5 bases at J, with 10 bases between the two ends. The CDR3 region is CASSFDAQETQYF. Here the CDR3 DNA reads TGTGCCAGCAGCTTTGACGCCCAGGAGACCCAGTACTTC.

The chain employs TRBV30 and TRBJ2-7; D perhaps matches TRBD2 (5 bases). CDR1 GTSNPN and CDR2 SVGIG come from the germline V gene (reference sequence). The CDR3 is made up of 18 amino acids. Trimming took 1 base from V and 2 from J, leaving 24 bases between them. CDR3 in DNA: TGTGCCTGGAGTGGCTATGGGAGAGACCTTCCATTTCCCTACGAGCAGTACTTC. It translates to CAWSGYGRDLPFPYEQYF.

The CDR3 DNA follows: TGTGCCAGCAGCGTAGTTAGCGGGGGTGAAAATGAGCAGTTCTTC. As protein: CASSVVSGGENEQFF. The chain couples TRBV9 to TRBJ2-1; 9 positions match TRBD2. Germline loops: CDR1 SGDLS, CDR2 YYNGEE. The CDR3 loop spans 15 amino acids. The ends lost 0 bases at V and 7 bases at J; junction bases unmatched: 5.

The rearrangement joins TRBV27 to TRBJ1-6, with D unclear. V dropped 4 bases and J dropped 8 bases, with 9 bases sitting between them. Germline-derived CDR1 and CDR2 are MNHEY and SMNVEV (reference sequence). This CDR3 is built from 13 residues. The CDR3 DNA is TGTGCCAGCAGTTATGTGCTTTATTCACCCCTCCACTTT. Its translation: CASSYVLYSPLHF.

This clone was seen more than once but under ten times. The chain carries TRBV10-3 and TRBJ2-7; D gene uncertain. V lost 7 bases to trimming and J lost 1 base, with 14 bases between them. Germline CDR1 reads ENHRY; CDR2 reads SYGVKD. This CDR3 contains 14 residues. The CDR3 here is CAITAHGDSYEQYF. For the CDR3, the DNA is TGTGCCATCACAGCCCACGGCGATTCCTACGAGCAGTACTTC.

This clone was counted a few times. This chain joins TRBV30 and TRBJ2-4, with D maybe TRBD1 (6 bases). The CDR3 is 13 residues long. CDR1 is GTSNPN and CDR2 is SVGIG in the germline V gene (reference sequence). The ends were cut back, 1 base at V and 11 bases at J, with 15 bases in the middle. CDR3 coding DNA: TGTGCCTGGAGTGACCTGACAGGCCCGCTTCAGTACTTC. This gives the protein CAWSDLTGPLQYF.

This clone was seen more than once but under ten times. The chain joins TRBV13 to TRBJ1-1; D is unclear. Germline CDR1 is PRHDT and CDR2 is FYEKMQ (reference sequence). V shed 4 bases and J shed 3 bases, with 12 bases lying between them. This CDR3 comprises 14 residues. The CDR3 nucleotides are TGTGCCAGCAGCTCTTCTCGGACGGACACTGAAGCTTTCTTT. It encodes CASSSSRTDTEAFF.